The T cell receptor beta chain described here comes from a study of technical replicates of blood from a handful of donors. Produced via immunoSEQ multiplex PCR; TCRdb's table is partial and in-frame only. The table has around 83,000 clones, around 94% seen once. The sequence came from a human donor in good health. The specimen sequenced was T cells isolated from PBMCs.

The CDR3 coding sequence is TGTGCCAGCAGCTTCAGAACCATGAACACTGAAGCTTTCTTT. Its protein is CASSFRTMNTEAFF. J is TRBJ1-1 and V is TRBV7-9; unclear D gene. The germline V gene encodes CDR1 SEHNR and CDR2 FQNEAQ (reference sequence). V lost 3 bases, J lost 0 bases, and 8 bases lay in between. This CDR3 is 14 amino acids long.